These T cell receptor beta chains were read from a single sample in a study of breast tumors, draining lymph nodes, adjacent tissues. TCRdb passed the multiplex PCR reads through MiXCR, listing each CDR3 protein once. The sample has fewer than 300,000 distinct CDR3 sequences; approximately 29% are singletons. The sequenced sample was axillary lymph node tissue. The receptors shown here come from a female donor with breast cancer. Some clones in this sample may be carry-over from other donors' samples. CDR3s include the opening cysteine and the closing phenylalanine or tryptophan. The D gene is left open where the match is weak. Clone size appears in some rows only: once, few, many, or a class for an expanded clone.

j_call	clone_size	v_call	d_call	cdr3_aa	cdr3_nt
TRBJ2-3	many	TRBV15	NA	CATSSTPFRDTQYF	TGTGCCACCAGCTCTACCCCTTTCCGGGATACGCAGTATTTT
TRBJ1-1	NA	TRBV5-5	TRBD1	CASSSEGGQGEAFF	TGTGCCAGCAGCTCTGAAGGGGGCCAGGGTGAAGCTTTCTTT
TRBJ2-7	many	TRBV6-5	NA	CASSYSQGSAYEQYF	TGTGCCAGCAGTTACTCGCAGGGGTCGGCCTACGAGCAGTACTTC
TRBJ2-7	many	TRBV6-2/TRBV6-3	NA	CAIDYLLWTLEYF	TGTGCCATCGACTATCTGCTGTGGACCCTGGAGTACTTC
TRBJ2-5	NA	TRBV7-3	NA	CASSLGTPHGGETQYF	TGTGCCAGCAGCCTCGGGACTCCCCATGGGGGAGAGACCCAGTACTTC
TRBJ2-1	once	TRBV7-9	NA	CASNQGSEQFF	TGTGCCAGCAATCAGGGATCTGAGCAGTTCTTC
TRBJ2-2	many	TRBV9	NA	CASSDPSGELFF	TGTGCCAGCAGCGACCCGTCGGGGGAGCTGTTTTTT
TRBJ1-5	many	TRBV6-1	NA	CACHPGSYSNQPQHF	TGTGCCTGCCACCCAGGCAGCTATAGCAATCAGCCCCAGCATTTT
TRBJ2-7	many	TRBV6-2/TRBV6-3	NA	CASRWTLNPIYEQYF	TGTGCCAGCCGCTGGACCCTCAACCCGATTTACGAGCAGTACTTC
TRBJ2-4	NA	TRBV3-1	NA	CASSPSFSRKNIQYF	TGTGCCAGCAGCCCCTCGTTCTCGCGGAAAAACATTCAGTACTTC
TRBJ2-1	many	TRBV20-1	TRBD2	CSGTSESSYNEQFF	TGCAGTGGGACTAGCGAAAGCTCCTACAATGAGCAGTTCTTC
TRBJ1-5	many	TRBV30	NA	CAWSQGPGAQHF	TGTGCCTGGAGTCAGGGGCCCGGGGCCCAGCATTTT
TRBJ2-1	NA	TRBV7-3	NA	CASSLRGGNYNEQLF	TGTGCCAGCAGCTTACGAGGGGGGAACTACAATGAGCAGCTCTTC
TRBJ1-6	many	TRBV27	TRBD1	CASSPGTGGVRSPLHF	TGTGCCAGCAGCCCCGGGACAGGGGGCGTGAGGTCACCCCTCCACTTT
TRBJ2-1	many	TRBV4-1	NA	CASSQDRAGEQFF	TGCGCCAGCAGCCAAGATCGGGCAGGTGAGCAGTTCTTC
TRBJ2-5	many	TRBV20-1	TRBD2	CSARGTSGRETQYF	TGCAGTGCTAGGGGGACTAGCGGGAGGGAGACCCAGTACTTC
TRBJ1-2	many	TRBV18	NA	CASSPSGFYGYTF	TGTGCCAGCTCACCGTCGGGCTTCTATGGCTACACCTTC
TRBJ2-7	NA	TRBV2	NA	CASRDRYSEQYF	TGTGCCAGCAGAGACAGGTACTCCGAGCAGTACTTC
TRBJ2-3	few	TRBV20-1	TRBD2	CSARGGEVSGRACSTDTQYF	TGCAGTGCTAGGGGGGGGGAGGTTAGCGGGAGGGCTTGTAGCACAGATACGCAGTATTTT
TRBJ2-1	many	TRBV28	TRBD1	CASDRESEQFF	TGTGCCAGTGACAGGGAAAGTGAGCAGTTCTTC
TRBJ2-3	many	TRBV20-1	TRBD2	CSARTGTSGSGSTDTQYF	TGCAGTGCTAGGACTGGGACTAGCGGGAGTGGGAGCACAGATACGCAGTATTTT
TRBJ2-7	many	TRBV5-6	TRBD2	CASSLELGLAGSSYEQYF	TGTGCCAGCAGCTTGGAACTGGGACTAGCGGGGAGCTCCTACGAGCAGTACTTC
TRBJ2-5	NA	TRBV11-3	NA	CASSSPAKETQYF	TGTGCCAGCAGCTCCCCCGCGAAGGAGACCCAGTACTTC
TRBJ1-2	many	TRBV7-8	NA	CASSPSFAYGYTF	TGTGCCAGCAGCCCGTCGTTCGCCTATGGCTACACCTTC
TRBJ2-2	many	TRBV9	NA	CASSRTHTTGELFF	TGTGCCAGCAGCCGTACTCATACCACCGGGGAGCTGTTTTTT
TRBJ2-1	many	TRBV5-1	NA	CASSAPNNEQFF	TGCGCCAGCAGCGCCCCCAACAATGAGCAGTTCTTC
TRBJ1-6	NA	TRBV2	TRBD1	CASSDRDRGNSPLHF	TGTGCCAGCAGTGATCGGGACAGGGGTAATTCACCCCTCCACTTT
TRBJ1-4	NA	TRBV2	TRBD1	CASTGGENEKLFF	TGTGCCAGCACAGGGGGCGAGAATGAAAAACTGTTTTTT
TRBJ2-7	NA	TRBV6-5	NA	CVSSLQGLRAYEQYF	TGTGTCAGCAGTTTACAGGGATTACGGGCCTACGAGCAGTACTTC
TRBJ2-7	many	TRBV29-1	NA	CSVWTGREGEQYF	TGCAGCGTCTGGACTGGTCGTGAGGGCGAGCAGTACTTC
TRBJ2-1	NA	TRBV20-1	TRBD2	CSARDLKTSGSTYNEQFF	TGCAGTGCTAGAGATTTAAAGACTAGCGGGAGTACCTACAATGAGCAGTTCTTC
TRBJ2-7	many	TRBV4-3	NA	CASSQEWQTYEQYF	TGCGCCAGCAGCCAAGAGTGGCAAACCTACGAGCAGTACTTC
TRBJ2-7	many	TRBV19	NA	CTQGFGYEQYF	TGTACACAGGGTTTCGGGTACGAGCAGTACTTC